These 27 T cell receptor beta chains share one sample of origin, sequenced in a study of lung T cells in sarcoidosis with Löfgren's syndrome. MiXCR was run by TCRdb on the reads, yielding one entry per CDR3 protein. The table includes about 19,000 distinct CDR3 sequences, under 25% detected once. The sample taken for sequencing was CD4+ T cells from bronchoalveolar lavage. The receptors come from a human donor with sarcoidosis (Löfgren's syndrome or another form), or a control subject (not recorded which).

Comment on this clonotype: Since a much larger clone is just one base distant, this may be a read error. V gene TRBV20-1 combines with J gene TRBJ2-5; 9 nucleotides agree with TRBD2. CDR3 length equals 14 residues. The germline CDR1 and CDR2 sequences are DFQATT and SNEGSKA (reference sequence). The CDR3 DNA reads TGCGGTGCTCGGACTAGCGTCAACGTGGAGACCCAGTACTTC. Translating gives CGARTSVNVETQYF.

For this clonotype: This may be a read error: a much more frequent sequence differs by one nucleotide. The gene calls are TRBV20-1 and TRBJ1-5; 9 nucleotides align to TRBD1. Germline V gene data show CDR1 as DFQATT and CDR2 as SNEGSKA (reference sequence). CDR3 length: 16 amino acids. The CDR3 nucleotides are TGCGGTGCTAGTCGACAGGGGGGTGGTAGCAATCAGCCCCAGCATTTT. Translation: CGASRQGGGSNQPQHF.

This clonotype was seen repeatedly, ten times or more. This chain uses TRBV20-1 with TRBJ1-5; D is uncertain. The germline CDR1 and CDR2 sequences are DFQATT and SNEGSKA (reference sequence). The CDR3 length is 16 residues. V was pared by 2 bases and J by 0 bases, with 14 bases between. CDR3 region: CSARNAQAHSNQPQHF. CDR3 DNA sequence: TGCAGTGCTAGAAATGCCCAGGCCCATAGCAATCAGCCCCAGCATTTT.

Comments on this clonotype: The junction departs from germline at one end; a sequencing error may be responsible. This chain joins TRBV12-3 or TRBV12-4 and TRBJ1-4; D is unclear. CDR3 length: 13 amino acids. DNA for the CDR3: TGTGCCAGCAGTAAACGGATAGCTGAAAAACTGTCTTTT. The encoded protein is CASSKRIAEKLSF.

Judged by abundance, this clonotype is medium-sized (0.01 to 0.1%). This chain joins TRBV20-1 and TRBJ2-1, with a possible D match to TRBD1 (6 bases). Germline V gives CDR1 DFQATT, CDR2 SNEGSKA (reference sequence). The CDR3 is made up of 16 amino acids. Trimming removed 6 bases at V and 7 bases at J, with 25 bases between. The CDR3 DNA is TGCAGTGCCACGAATTTGAACAGGGCTTCGATTAATGAGCAGTTCTTC. Amino acids: CSATNLNRASINEQFF.

This chain links TRBV12-3 or TRBV12-4 with TRBJ2-5; D possibly matches TRBD1 or TRBD2 (5 bases each). This CDR3 spans 14 amino acids. Between the trimmed V and J ends, which lost 7 bases and 4 bases, there was a span of 16 bases. CDR3 in DNA: TGTGCCAGCACCCGTACGAGTGGGGGAGAGACCCAGTACTTC. Amino acids: CASTRTSGGETQYF.

In this sample, this clonotype turned up many times. V usage is TRBV2 and J usage is TRBJ1-1; no firm D call. CDR3 length: 14 amino acids. The V gene's germline CDR1 is SNHLY and CDR2 FYNNEI. With 0 bases removed from V and 3 bases from J, the gap between germline ends came to 8 bases. The CDR3 loop reads CASSEAGRYTEAFF. In DNA form, the CDR3 reads TGTGCCAGCAGTGAAGCCGGCAGGTACACTGAAGCTTTCTTT.

This clonotype was counted ten times or more. The CDR3, as DNA: TGCAGTGCACACAGGGGGCCTTTCTCCGAGCAGTACTTC. This codes for CSAHRGPFSEQYF. The chain joins TRBV20-1 to TRBJ2-7; 9 nucleotides align to TRBD1. Unmatched junction bases numbered 9, after V lost 6 bases and J lost 6 bases. In germline, CDR1 is DFQATT, CDR2 SNEGSKA (reference sequence). The CDR3 sequence is 13 residues long.

This clonotype was found a few times. V and J are TRBV5-1 and TRBJ2-1; 9 bases line up with TRBD2. This CDR3 region has 16 residues. CDR1 and CDR2 from the germline V gene are SGHRS and YFSETQ. V lost 2 bases and J lost 0; bases outside the gene matches: 3. Here the CDR3 reads CASSFSGRNSYNEQFF. DNA for the CDR3: TGCGCCAGCAGCTTTAGCGGGAGAAACTCCTACAATGAGCAGTTCTTC.

This chain joins TRBV30 and TRBJ2-7; 7 bases agree with TRBD1. This CDR3 has 10 amino acids. CDR1 and CDR2 from the germline V gene are GTSNPN and SVGIG (reference sequence). J lost 3 bases, V lost 8 bases, and 1 base had no gene match. The CDR3 DNA sequence: TGTGCCACAGGGGACTACGAGCAGTACTTC. Translated, it gives CATGDYEQYF.

At least ten counts were recorded for this clonotype. The chain couples TRBV14 to TRBJ1-4; D unclear. The length of the CDR3 is 13 residues. Trimming took 0 bases from V and 8 from J, leaving 7 bases between them. In germline, CDR1 is SGHDN, CDR2 FVKESK. DNA for the CDR3: TGTGCCAGCAGCCAAGATTTGGGGGAAAAACTGTTTTTT. Amino acid sequence: CASSQDLGEKLFF.

This chain joins TRBV29-1 and TRBJ2-2, with unresolved D. This CDR3 region has 10 residues. CDR1 is SQVTM, CDR2 ANQGSEA, per germline. Deletions cut 7 bases from V and 7 bases from J, with 7 bases between. CDR3 coding DNA: TGCAGCGCAAGAATCGGGGAGCTGTTTTTT. Residues: CSARIGELFF.

This clonotype was seen many times. The chain uses TRBV7-2 and TRBJ2-7, with TRBD2 identical over 9 bases. Germline V lookup: CDR1 SGHTA, CDR2 FQGNSA. Trimming cost V 5 bases and J 5 bases; bases outside gene matches: 7. CDR3 size: 14 residues. In DNA form, the CDR3 reads TGTGCCAGCAGCCTGTATCTAGCGGGAAACGAGCAGTACTTC. Its protein is CASSLYLAGNEQYF.

This clonotype was observed at least ten times. V usage is TRBV28 and J usage is TRBJ2-1, with D unclear. The V gene lost 8 bases and the J gene lost 0 bases, with 11 bases spanning the gap. This CDR3 has 14 amino acids. CDR1 MDHEN and CDR2 SYDVKM come from the germline V gene. CDR3 loop: CASGSLSSYNEQFF. CDR3 in DNA: TGTGCCAGCGGGTCTTTGAGCTCCTACAATGAGCAGTTCTTC.

This clonotype is judged medium-sized. This chain connects TRBV27 to TRBJ1-1; 12 bases map to TRBD1. The CDR3 is 15 residues long. The germline gives CDR1 MNHEY, CDR2 SMNVEV (reference sequence). J gave up 6 bases and V 4 bases, and 6 bases lay outside the gene matches. This chain's CDR3 is CASSSRDRGRPEAFF. DNA for the CDR3: TGTGCCAGCAGTTCTAGGGACAGGGGGCGTCCTGAAGCTTTCTTT.

This clonotype is medium-sized within its sample. The V call is TRBV28, the J call TRBJ1-2; 7 bases align to TRBD1. Germline V CDR1 and CDR2: MDHEN, SYDVKM. V lost 5 bases and J lost 8; bases outside the gene matches: 2. This CDR3 region has 11 residues. Written as DNA, the CDR3 is TGTGCCAGCAGTGACAGGGTCGGCTACACCTTC. It specifies CASSDRVGYTF.

V usage is TRBV29-1 and J usage is TRBJ2-5; D not certain. Germline assignment: CDR1 SQVTM and CDR2 ANQGSEA. This CDR3 has 13 residues. Trimming removed 4 bases from V and 5 bases from J, with 14 bases in between. This chain's CDR3 is CSVALNLGETQYF. In DNA form, the CDR3 reads TGCAGCGTTGCCCTAAACCTCGGGGAGACCCAGTACTTC. Full variable domain (remainder filled in from reference TRBV29-1 and TRBJ2-5): SAVISQKPSRDICQRGTSLTIQCQVDSQVTMMFWYRQQPGQSLTLIATANQGSEATYESGFVIDKFPISRPNLTFSTLTVSNMSPEDSSIYLCSVALNLGETQYFGPGTRLLVL.

This clonotype has only a few counts. This chain uses TRBV5-1 with TRBJ2-7; D not resolved. The V gene's germline CDR1 is SGHRS and CDR2 YFSETQ. The CDR3 is 14 amino acids. Trimming left V 2 bases short and J 6 bases short, with 15 bases between. For the CDR3, the DNA is TGCGCCAGCAGCTTATCGGCAGGAGCCCTCGAGCAGTACTTC. Translation gives CASSLSAGALEQYF.

This clonotype has at least ten counts. This chain uses TRBV7-2 with TRBJ1-2; D is perhaps TRBD1 (6 bases). V was pared by 3 bases and J by 6 bases, with 8 bases between. The CDR3 covers 12 residues. CDR1 SGHTA and CDR2 FQGNSA come from the germline V gene. This CDR3 reads CASSFPGDGYTF. In DNA, the CDR3 is TGTGCCAGCAGCTTTCCAGGGGATGGCTACACCTTC.

By sample fraction, this clonotype is medium-sized. The gene calls are TRBV27 and TRBJ2-1; 10 bases are shared with TRBD2. Germline values: CDR1 MNHEY, CDR2 SMNVEV (reference sequence). The CDR3 has 15 residues. J was trimmed by 6 bases and V by 5 bases; bases with no gene match: 7. CDR3 bases: TGTGCCAGCAGTCGTCGGCTAGCGGGAGTCAATGAGCAGTTCTTC. Amino acids: CASSRRLAGVNEQFF.

This clonotype was seen ten or more times. This chain connects TRBV6-6 to TRBJ1-1; no clear D. Germline CDR1 MNHNY, CDR2 SVGAGI (reference sequence). Trimming removed 2 bases at V and 3 bases at J, with 7 bases between. The CDR3 is 13 amino acids. The CDR3, as DNA: TGTGCCAGCAGTTACGACCGGCACACTGAAGCTTTCTTT. This translates into CASSYDRHTEAFF.

This clonotype appeared a few times. The chain uses TRBV29-1 and TRBJ2-5, with D tentatively TRBD1 or TRBD2 (5 bases each). CDR1 is SQVTM and CDR2 is ANQGSEA in the germline V gene. This CDR3 has 13 residues. V lost 6 bases to trimming and J lost 1 base, with 12 bases between them. CDR3: CSVGVSPQETQYF. The CDR3 nucleotides are TGCAGCGTGGGGGTAAGCCCCCAAGAGACCCAGTACTTC.

In this sample, this clonotype turned up many times. The CDR3 DNA reads TGTGCCAGCAGCCATGTCCCGGGACAAGGTTCCTACGAGCAGTACTTC. It translates to CASSHVPGQGSYEQYF. The chain uses TRBV7-2 and TRBJ2-7, with D perhaps TRBD1 (6 bases). Germline V lookup: CDR1 SGHTA, CDR2 FQGNSA. The CDR3 covers 16 residues. Trimming left V 5 bases short and J 1 base short, with 18 bases between.

The V gene is TRBV3-1, the J gene TRBJ2-5; D is unresolved. Trimming removed 2 bases at V and 0 bases at J, with 10 bases between. From germline, CDR1 is LGHDT and CDR2 YNNKEL (reference sequence). This CDR3 comprises 15 residues. In DNA form, the CDR3 reads TGTGCCAGCAGCCAATGGGCCCTGGACCAAGAGACCCAGTACTTC. Translation: CASSQWALDQETQYF.

Concerning this clonotype itself: A much more abundant neighbour one base away suggests this may be a read error. This chain links TRBV7-9 with TRBJ2-5, with D tentatively TRBD2 (6 bases). The CDR3 is made up of 14 amino acids. Germline V CDR1 and CDR2: SEHNR, FQNEAQ (reference sequence). Here the CDR3 reads CASSSGTYQGTQYF. The DNA of the CDR3 is TGTGCCAGCAGCTCGGGGACTTACCAAGGGACCCAGTACTTC.

This clonotype was counted many times. The J gene is TRBJ1-4, the V gene TRBV7-9; D uncertain. V shed 4 bases and J shed 2 bases, with 17 bases lying between them. Germline CDR1 reads SEHNR; CDR2 reads FQNEAQ (reference sequence). CDR3 size: 17 residues. The CDR3 reads CASSSLGWEKTNEKLFF. The CDR3 nucleotides read TGTGCCAGCAGCTCCTTGGGGTGGGAGAAGACTAATGAAAAACTGTTTTTT.

V gene TRBV29-1 combines with J gene TRBJ2-3, with 7 bases that match TRBD2. CDR1 and CDR2 (germline): SQVTM, ANQGSEA. The junction had 12 bases not matched to a gene; V was cut back by 3 bases and J by 6 bases. This CDR3 has 15 amino acids. CDR3: CSVEGSKLAVDTQYF. The CDR3 DNA reads as TGCAGCGTTGAGGGCAGTAAGCTAGCGGTTGATACGCAGTATTTT.